These 28 T cell receptor beta chains came from one sample sequenced in a study of T cell responses to AZD1222 COVID-19 vaccine. TCRdb's table, derived via immunoSEQ multiplex PCR, lists solely in-frame clones and lacks some. This table has about 94,000 clones, approximately 88% appearing once. Specimen: peripheral blood, collected 28 days after the second AZD1222 dose. The source of these receptors is an adult who received the AZD1222 COVID-19 vaccine.

The chain carries TRBV7-3 and TRBJ2-5, with 15 bases identical to TRBD2. The CDR3 extends over 18 amino acids. Germline V gene data show CDR1 as SGHTA and CDR2 as FQGTGA. Trimming took 5 bases from V and 4 from J; bases not matched to a gene: 11. The CDR3 reads CASSPRTSGGAGGETQYF. CDR3 coding DNA: TGTGCCAGCAGCCCGCGGACTAGCGGGGGGGCGGGTGGAGAGACCCAGTACTTC.

The gene calls are TRBV3-1 (or the pseudogene TRBV3-2) and TRBJ1-2; TRBD1 matches 10 bases. CDR1 and CDR2 from the germline V gene are LGHDT and YNNKEL (reference sequence). The J segment lost 4 bases and the V segment lost 4 bases, leaving 9 bases of the junction unmatched. The CDR3 contains 16 residues. The CDR3 DNA follows: TGTGCCAGCAGCCTAAGAAGACAGGGGGCGAGCTATGGCTACACCTTC. Its protein is CASSLRRQGASYGYTF.

This clone was recorded a few times. This chain joins TRBV3-1 (or the pseudogene TRBV3-2) and TRBJ2-3; D gene ambiguous. The CDR3 spans 16 residues. CDR1 is LGHDT, CDR2 YNNKEL, per germline (reference sequence). Trimming took off 1 base at V and 5 bases at J, with 16 bases between the two ends. The CDR3 nucleotides read TGTGCCAGCAGCCAAGGGCTGATAGGGAATTTAGATACGCAGTATTTT. Protein product: CASSQGLIGNLDTQYF.

As to this clone: This CDR3 is also generated by other DNA sequences in the sample. The chain recombines TRBV10-3 with TRBJ1-6; 10 bases agree with TRBD1. V dropped 9 bases and J dropped 7; count of bases not matched to a gene: 6. The germline CDR1 and CDR2 sequences are ENHRY and SYGVKD. The CDR3 is made up of 14 amino acids. The CDR3 region is CAISPGQGNSPLHF. CDR3 bases: TGTGCCATATCACCGGGACAGGGGAATTCACCCCTCCACTTT.

CDR3 in DNA: TGTGCCTGGAGTGTGGACAGGGGGATCTATGGCTACACCTTC. Its protein is CAWSVDRGIYGYTF. V and J are TRBV30 and TRBJ1-2; 10 bases match TRBD1. The V and J ends lost 0 bases and 4 bases, in that order; junction bases with no gene match: 2. This CDR3 contains 14 residues. Germline assignment: CDR1 GTSNPN and CDR2 SVGIG (reference sequence).

The rearrangement links TRBV5-1 to TRBJ1-2; the match to TRBD1 covers 7 bases. Germline CDR1 reads SGHRS; CDR2 reads YFSETQ. This CDR3 has 14 residues. V shed 0 bases and J 8 bases; nucleotides not matched to a gene: 7. CDR3: CASSLGVEGAGYTF. CDR3 in DNA: TGCGCCAGCAGCTTGGGGGTCGAGGGGGCAGGCTACACCTTC. The variable domain in full, with the rest retrieved from reference TRBV5-1 and TRBJ1-2, is KAGVTQTPRYLIKTRGQQVTLSCSPISGHRSVSWYQQTPGQGLQFLFEYFSETQRNKGNFPGRFSGRQFSNSRSEMNVSTLELGDSALYLCASSLGVEGAGYTFGSGTRLTVV.

The table lists this clone with a count of one. This sequence joins TRBV19 and TRBJ2-6, with D uncertain. This CDR3 is built from 18 residues. With 7 bases removed from V and 0 bases from J, the gap between germline ends came to 19 bases. Germline V lookup: CDR1 LNHDA, CDR2 SQIVND (reference sequence). Here the CDR3 reads CASNPKRGSYSGANVLTF. Written as DNA, the CDR3 is TGTGCCAGTAATCCGAAGCGAGGCAGCTACTCTGGGGCCAACGTCCTGACTTTC. Filled out from reference TRBV19 and TRBJ2-6, the complete variable domain reads DGGITQSPKYLFRKEGQNVTLSCEQNLNHDAMYWYRQDPGQGLRLIYYSQIVNDFQKGDIAEGYSVSREKKESFPLTVTSAQKNPTAFYLCASNPKRGSYSGANVLTFGAGSRLTVL.

This rearrangement joins TRBV5-1 to TRBJ1-1; TRBD1 aligns across 7 bases. The germline V gene has CDR1 SGHRS and CDR2 YFSETQ. J was trimmed by 2 bases and V by 4 bases; bases with no gene match: 5. This CDR3 is 14 amino acids long. CDR3 loop: CASSAGQQNTEAFF. In nucleotides, the CDR3 is TGCGCCAGCAGCGCGGGACAGCAAAACACTGAAGCTTTCTTT.

This sequence joins TRBV2 and TRBJ1-6; D might be TRBD1 (5 bases). Between the trimmed V and J ends, which lost 8 bases and 10 bases, there was a span of 18 bases. The length of the CDR3 is 14 residues. The germline gives CDR1 SNHLY, CDR2 FYNNEI. The CDR3 reads CASSIEQGGSPLHF. In DNA form, the CDR3 reads TGTGCCAGCTCGATAGAGCAGGGTGGCTCACCCCTCCACTTT.

V and J are TRBV18 and TRBJ2-7; no firm D call. CDR1 and CDR2 (germline): KGHSH, LQKENI. Between the trimmed V and J ends, which lost 0 bases and 7 bases, there was a span of 16 bases. The CDR3 has 15 residues. CDR3 in amino acids: CASSPPLYGYGEQYF. The CDR3 DNA follows: TGTGCCAGCTCACCACCGTTGTACGGCTACGGGGAGCAGTACTTC.

Only one count was recorded for this clone. The chain is built from TRBV5-6 and TRBJ1-2; no reliable D call. Germline values: CDR1 SGHDT, CDR2 YYEEEE. The V and J ends lost 4 bases and 8 bases respectively, with 15 bases between them. This CDR3 is 13 amino acids long. CDR3 sequence: CASSPGRVEGYTF. CDR3 in DNA: TGTGCCAGCAGCCCTGGGAGGGTTGAAGGCTACACCTTC.

The rearrangement links TRBV24-1 to TRBJ2-7; 10 bases align to TRBD2. The CDR3 contains 17 residues. Losses at the gene ends were 2 bases for V and 1 base for J; bases not matched to a gene: 7. Germline loops: CDR1 KGHDR, CDR2 SFDVKD. In nucleotides, the CDR3 is TGTGCCACCAGTGATTCGCGGACTAGCGGTAAATCCTACGAGCAGTACTTC. Its translation: CATSDSRTSGKSYEQYF.

By frequency in the sample, this clone is medium-sized. This sequence joins TRBV28 and TRBJ1-4, with 9 positions matching TRBD1. The ends lost 4 bases at V and 3 bases at J; junction bases unmatched: 3. The CDR3 contains 15 residues. The germline V gene encodes CDR1 MDHEN and CDR2 SYDVKM. Here the CDR3 reads CASSSGTGPNEKLFF. CDR3 bases: TGTGCCAGCAGTTCCGGGACAGGGCCTAATGAAAAACTGTTTTTT.

The V gene is TRBV15, the J gene TRBJ1-4; no clear D. CDR1 is LNHNV and CDR2 is YYDKDF in the germline V gene (reference sequence). This CDR3 spans 14 amino acids. Trimming cost V 1 base and J 1 base, with 4 bases left between them. The CDR3 nucleotides read TGTGCCACCAGCAGAGGGGAAACTAATGAAAAACTGTTTTTT. Its protein product is CATSRGETNEKLFF.

A word on this clone: Different DNA sequences within this sample yield the same CDR3. The chain carries TRBV5-1 and TRBJ2-5; the D call may be TRBD1 or TRBD2 (5 bases each). The CDR3 extends over 12 amino acids. The V and J ends lost 4 bases and 3 bases respectively, with 7 bases between them. Germline V gene lookup returns CDR1 SGHRS and CDR2 YFSETQ. The CDR3 region is CASSRGEETQYF. The DNA of the CDR3 is TGCGCCAGCAGCAGGGGAGAAGAGACCCAGTACTTC. The full variable domain, rest sourced from reference TRBV5-1 and TRBJ2-5, is KAGVTQTPRYLIKTRGQQVTLSCSPISGHRSVSWYQQTPGQGLQFLFEYFSETQRNKGNFPGRFSGRQFSNSRSEMNVSTLELGDSALYLCASSRGEETQYFGPGTRLLVL.

The CDR3 nucleotides read TGCAGCGTGTTGCATTATGGCTACACCTTC. Protein sequence: CSVLHYGYTF. The rearrangement joins TRBV29-1 to TRBJ1-2, with no clear D. Germline V gene sequence: CDR1 SQVTM, CDR2 ANQGSEA. The V end was cut by 6 bases, the J end by 5 bases, with 7 bases between. This CDR3 contains 10 residues. Based on the CDR3 plus reference TRBV29-1 and TRBJ1-2, the full variable domain is SAVISQKPSRDICQRGTSLTIQCQVDSQVTMMFWYRQQPGQSLTLIATANQGSEATYESGFVIDKFPISRPNLTFSTLTVSNMSPEDSSIYLCSVLHYGYTFGSGTRLTVV.

This clone was counted only a few times. The V and J genes are TRBV5-8 and TRBJ2-7; D call uncertain. This CDR3 has 11 amino acids. The V gene lost 6 bases and the J gene lost 3 bases, with 7 bases spanning the gap. In germline, CDR1 is SGHTS, CDR2 YDEGEE. The CDR3 region is CASNRYYEQYF. In nucleotides, the CDR3 is TGTGCCAGCAACCGTTACTACGAGCAGTACTTC.

The gene calls are TRBV27 and TRBJ2-7; 9 bases are shared with TRBD1. With V trimmed by 6 bases and J by 3 bases, 3 bases remained unmatched. The CDR3 covers 13 residues. The germline V gene has CDR1 MNHEY and CDR2 SMNVEV (reference sequence). Here the CDR3 reads CASSPGQGYEQYF. The CDR3 coding sequence is TGTGCCAGCAGCCCGGGACAGGGCTACGAGCAGTACTTC.

The rearrangement joins TRBV25-1 to TRBJ1-4; no definite D call. V was cut by 2 bases and J by 5 bases, with 9 bases left in between. The germline V gene encodes CDR1 MGHDK and CDR2 SYGVNS. The CDR3 spans 14 residues. CDR3 sequence reads: CASSEEGRNEKLFF. The CDR3, as DNA: TGTGCCAGCAGTGAAGAGGGCCGGAATGAAAAACTGTTTTTT.

A single count supports this clone. The V and J genes are TRBV19 and TRBJ1-3; 12 bases fit TRBD1. This CDR3 has 17 residues. Germline V lookup: CDR1 LNHDA, CDR2 SQIVND (reference sequence). Losses at the gene ends were 7 bases for V and 3 bases for J; bases not matched to a gene: 10. CDR3 in DNA: TGTGCCAGTACAACCGGGACAGGGGGCTCTTATGGAAACACCATATATTTT. Residues: CASTTGTGGSYGNTIYF.

The J gene is TRBJ2-6, the V gene TRBV11-2; D not resolved. Per germline, CDR1 SGHAT and CDR2 FQNNGV. This CDR3 contains 15 residues. The V end was cut by 5 bases, the J end by 2 bases, with 10 bases between. The CDR3 nucleotides are TGTGCCAGCAGCCCCGACCGTCCTGGGGCCAACGTCCTGACTTTC. Its translation is CASSPDRPGANVLTF.

The rearrangement joins TRBV11-3 to TRBJ1-3; D remains ambiguous. Between the trimmed V and J ends, which lost 1 base and 2 bases, there was a span of 9 bases. The CDR3 is 15 residues long. Germline CDR1 SGHNT, CDR2 YENEEA. CDR3 nucleotide sequence: TGTGCCAGCAGCTTAGGAGCAGAAACTGGAAACACCATATATTTT. Protein sequence: CASSLGAETGNTIYF.

The chain has TRBV6-5 and TRBJ1-6; a possible D gene is TRBD1 (6 bases). The CDR3 consists of 15 residues. The germline V and J ends were trimmed by 6 bases and 7 bases, with 16 bases remaining between them. CDR1 and CDR2 from the germline V gene are MNHEY and SVGAGI. This CDR3 is CASRGGDTPNSPLHF. As DNA, the CDR3 is TGTGCCAGCAGGGGGGGGGACACACCAAATTCACCCCTCCACTTT.

The V and J genes are TRBV5-1 and TRBJ2-2; D gene uncertain. The CDR3 is made up of 14 amino acids. CDR1 and CDR2 (germline): SGHRS, YFSETQ. Trimming removed 4 bases from V and 5 bases from J, with 12 bases in between. In DNA, the CDR3 is TGCGCCAGCAGCACCACGGGCCAGACCGGGGAGCTGTTTTTT. It translates to CASSTTGQTGELFF.

This chain joins TRBV4-1 and TRBJ2-1, with 8 bases aligning to TRBD2. The CDR3 is made up of 16 amino acids. The V and J ends lost 4 bases and 12 bases, in that order; junction bases with no gene match: 17. Germline V gene sequence: CDR1 MGHRA, CDR2 YSYEKL. CDR3 DNA sequence: TGCGCCAGCAGCCCAGACTCCACGGGAGGGGGGTCGGGGCAGTTCTTC. This sequence encodes CASSPDSTGGGSGQFF.

The gene calls are TRBV19 and TRBJ1-1; 8 bases fit TRBD1. This CDR3 has 17 amino acids. With 4 bases clipped from V and 5 bases from J, the junction kept 15 bases outside the gene matches. Germline V gives CDR1 LNHDA, CDR2 SQIVND (reference sequence). This chain's CDR3 is CASSKQGVVWSATEAFF. CDR3 sequence (DNA): TGTGCCAGTAGTAAACAGGGGGTGGTGTGGTCGGCTACTGAAGCTTTCTTT.

This chain links TRBV6-1 with TRBJ2-3; TRBD1 aligns across 8 bases. J was trimmed by 6 bases and V by 2 bases; bases with no gene match: 4. The CDR3 sequence is 14 residues long. Germline V CDR1 and CDR2: MNHNS, SASEGT. The CDR3 DNA sequence: TGTGCCAGCAGTGAACACAGGGGGAAGGATACGCAGTATTTT. Its translation: CASSEHRGKDTQYF.

The rearrangement links TRBV4-1 to TRBJ1-1; TRBD1 is a possible D gene (6 bases). CDR1 MGHRA and CDR2 YSYEKL come from the germline V gene. Trimming took 2 bases from V and 1 from J, leaving 8 bases between them. This CDR3 region has 14 residues. In DNA, the CDR3 is TGCGCCAGCAGCCAATGGACAGAGAACACTGAAGCTTTCTTT. The encoded protein is CASSQWTENTEAFF.